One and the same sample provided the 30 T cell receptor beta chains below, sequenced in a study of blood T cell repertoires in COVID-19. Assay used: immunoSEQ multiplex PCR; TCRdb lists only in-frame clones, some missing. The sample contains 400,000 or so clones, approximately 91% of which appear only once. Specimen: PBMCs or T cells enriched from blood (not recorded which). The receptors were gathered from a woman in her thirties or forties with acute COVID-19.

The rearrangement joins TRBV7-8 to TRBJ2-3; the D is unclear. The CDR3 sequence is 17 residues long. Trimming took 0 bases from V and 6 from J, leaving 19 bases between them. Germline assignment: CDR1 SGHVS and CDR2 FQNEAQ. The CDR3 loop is CASSLARRSDPRDTQYF. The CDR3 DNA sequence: TGTGCCAGCAGCTTAGCCCGGCGAAGCGATCCGCGGGATACGCAGTATTTT.

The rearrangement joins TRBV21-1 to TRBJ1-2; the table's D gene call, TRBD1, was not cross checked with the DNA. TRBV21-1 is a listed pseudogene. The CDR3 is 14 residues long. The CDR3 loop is CASSKVGTPYGYTF. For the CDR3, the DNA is TGTGCCAGCAGCAAAGTCGGGACACCCTATGGCTACACCTTC.

CDR3 coding DNA: TGCGCCAGCAGCACATCCGGGACAGATACCTACGAGCAGTACTTC. Translated, it gives CASSTSGTDTYEQYF. The chain uses TRBV5-1 and TRBJ2-7; 7 bases agree with TRBD1. Unmatched junction bases numbered 9, after V lost 4 bases and J lost 2 bases. Germline V gene sequence: CDR1 SGHRS, CDR2 YFSETQ. This CDR3 contains 15 residues.

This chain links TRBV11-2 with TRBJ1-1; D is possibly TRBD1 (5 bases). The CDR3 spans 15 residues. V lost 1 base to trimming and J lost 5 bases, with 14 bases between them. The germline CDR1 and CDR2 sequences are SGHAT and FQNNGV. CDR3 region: CASSLVFKGRTEAFF. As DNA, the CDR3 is TGTGCCAGCAGCTTAGTGTTTAAGGGGCGGACTGAAGCTTTCTTT.

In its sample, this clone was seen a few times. The CDR3 loop is CASSPETGFGNTIYF. The CDR3 coding sequence is TGTGCCAGCAGCCCAGAAACAGGTTTTGGAAACACCATATATTTT. The chain carries TRBV2 and TRBJ1-3; a possible D gene is TRBD1 (5 bases). CDR1 is SNHLY and CDR2 is FYNNEI in the germline V gene. This CDR3 is built from 15 residues. Trimming pared 6 bases from V and 3 bases from J, leaving 15 bases between.

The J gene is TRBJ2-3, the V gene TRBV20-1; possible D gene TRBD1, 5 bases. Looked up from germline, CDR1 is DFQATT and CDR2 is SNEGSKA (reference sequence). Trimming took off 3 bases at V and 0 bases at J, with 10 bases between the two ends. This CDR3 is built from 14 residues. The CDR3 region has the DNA TGCAGTGCTAGTTTGACAGAGAGCACAGATACGCAGTATTTT. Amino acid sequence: CSASLTESTDTQYF.

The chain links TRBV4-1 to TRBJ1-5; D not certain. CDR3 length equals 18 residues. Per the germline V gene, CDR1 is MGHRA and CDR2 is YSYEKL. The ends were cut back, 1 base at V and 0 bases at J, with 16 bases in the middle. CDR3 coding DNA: TGCGCCAGCAGCCAAGTTGTAACGGGTGACTATAGCAATCAGCCCCAGCATTTT. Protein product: CASSQVVTGDYSNQPQHF.

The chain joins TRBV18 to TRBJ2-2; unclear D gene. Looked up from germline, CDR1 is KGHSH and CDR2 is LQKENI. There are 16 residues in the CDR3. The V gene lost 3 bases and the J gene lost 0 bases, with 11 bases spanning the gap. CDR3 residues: CASSPVGFSNTGELFF. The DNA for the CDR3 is TGTGCCAGCTCACCGGTCGGGTTCTCGAACACCGGGGAGCTGTTTTTT.

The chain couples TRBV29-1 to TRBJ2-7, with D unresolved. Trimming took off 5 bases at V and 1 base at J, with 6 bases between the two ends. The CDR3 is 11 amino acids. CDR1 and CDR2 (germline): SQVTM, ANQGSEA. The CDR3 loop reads CSVLGSYEQYF. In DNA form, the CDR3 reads TGCAGCGTTCTCGGTTCCTACGAGCAGTACTTC.

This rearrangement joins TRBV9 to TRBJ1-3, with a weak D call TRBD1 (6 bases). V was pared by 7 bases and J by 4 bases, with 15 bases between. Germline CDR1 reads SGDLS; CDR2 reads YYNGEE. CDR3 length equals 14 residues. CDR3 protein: CASGLGQRGNTIYF. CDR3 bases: TGTGCCAGCGGTCTCGGACAGCGAGGAAACACCATATATTTT.

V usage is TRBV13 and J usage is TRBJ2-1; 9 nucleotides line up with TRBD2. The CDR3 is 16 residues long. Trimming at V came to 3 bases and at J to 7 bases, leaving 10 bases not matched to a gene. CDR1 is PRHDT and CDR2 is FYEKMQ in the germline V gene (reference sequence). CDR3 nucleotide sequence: TGTGCCAGCAGCTTCCTTGTAGCGGGGGTGGGTAATGAGCAGTTCTTC. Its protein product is CASSFLVAGVGNEQFF. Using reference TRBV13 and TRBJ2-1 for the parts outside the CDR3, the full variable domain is AAGVIQSPRHLIKEKRETATLKCYPIPRHDTVYWYQQGPGQDPQFLISFYEKMQSDKGSIPDRFSAQQFSDYHSELNMSSLELGDSALYFCASSFLVAGVGNEQFFGPGTRLTVL.

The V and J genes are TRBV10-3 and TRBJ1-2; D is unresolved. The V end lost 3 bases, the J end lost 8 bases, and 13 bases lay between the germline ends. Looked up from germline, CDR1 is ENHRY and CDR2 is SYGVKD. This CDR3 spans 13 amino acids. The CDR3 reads CAISDDGDKGYTF. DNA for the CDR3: TGTGCCATCAGTGATGACGGGGATAAGGGCTACACCTTC.

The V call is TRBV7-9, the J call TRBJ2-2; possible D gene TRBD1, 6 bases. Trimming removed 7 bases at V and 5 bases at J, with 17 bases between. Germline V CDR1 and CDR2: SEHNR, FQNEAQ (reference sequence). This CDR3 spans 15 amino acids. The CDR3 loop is CASTPRTGTTGELFF. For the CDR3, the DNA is TGTGCCAGCACCCCACGAACAGGGACGACCGGGGAGCTGTTTTTT.

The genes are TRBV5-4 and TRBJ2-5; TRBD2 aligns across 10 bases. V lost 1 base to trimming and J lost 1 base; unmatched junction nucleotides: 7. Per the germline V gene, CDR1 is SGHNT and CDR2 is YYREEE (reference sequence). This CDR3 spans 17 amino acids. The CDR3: CASSLSASGGPQETQYF. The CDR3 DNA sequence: TGTGCCAGCAGCTTGTCGGCTAGCGGGGGTCCCCAAGAGACCCAGTACTTC. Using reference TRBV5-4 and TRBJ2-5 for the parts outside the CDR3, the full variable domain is ETGVTQSPTHLIKTRGQQVTLRCSSQSGHNTVSWYQQALGQGPQFIFQYYREEENGRGNFPPRFSGLQFPNYSSELNVNALELDDSALYLCASSLSASGGPQETQYFGPGTRLLVL.

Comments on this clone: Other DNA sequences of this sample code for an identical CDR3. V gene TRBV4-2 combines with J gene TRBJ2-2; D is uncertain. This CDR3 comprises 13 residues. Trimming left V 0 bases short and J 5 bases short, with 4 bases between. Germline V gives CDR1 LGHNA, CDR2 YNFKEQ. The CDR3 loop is CASSQDLTGELFF. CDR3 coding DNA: TGTGCCAGCAGCCAAGATCTGACCGGGGAGCTGTTTTTT.

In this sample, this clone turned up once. The CDR3 is CASSIWTGRSGYTF. CDR3 sequence (DNA): TGTGCCAGCAGCATTTGGACAGGGCGCTCAGGCTACACCTTC. V is TRBV6-5 and J is TRBJ1-2; 8 bases line up with TRBD1. With 6 bases clipped from V and 8 bases from J, the junction kept 11 bases outside the gene matches. Germline lookup yields CDR1 MNHEY and CDR2 SVGAGI. There are 14 residues in the CDR3.

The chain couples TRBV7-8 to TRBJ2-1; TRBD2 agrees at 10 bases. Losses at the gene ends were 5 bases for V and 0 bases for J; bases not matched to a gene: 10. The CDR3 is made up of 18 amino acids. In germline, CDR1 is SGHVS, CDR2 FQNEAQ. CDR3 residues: CASSTSSGGVDSYNEQFF. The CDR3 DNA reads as TGTGCCAGCAGCACATCCAGCGGGGGGGTGGACTCCTACAATGAGCAGTTCTTC. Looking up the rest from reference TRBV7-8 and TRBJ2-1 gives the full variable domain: GAGVSQSPRYKVAKRGQDVALRCDPISGHVSLFWYQQALGQGPEFLTYFQNEAQLDKSGLPSDRFFAERPEGSVSTLKIQRTQQEDSAVYLCASSTSSGGVDSYNEQFFGPGTRLTVL.

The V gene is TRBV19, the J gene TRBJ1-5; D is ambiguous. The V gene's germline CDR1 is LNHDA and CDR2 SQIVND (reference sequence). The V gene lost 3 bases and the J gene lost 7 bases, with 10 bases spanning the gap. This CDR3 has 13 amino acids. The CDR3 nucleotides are TGTGCCAGTAGTATTTTAACGGAGCAGCCCCAGCATTTT. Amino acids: CASSILTEQPQHF.

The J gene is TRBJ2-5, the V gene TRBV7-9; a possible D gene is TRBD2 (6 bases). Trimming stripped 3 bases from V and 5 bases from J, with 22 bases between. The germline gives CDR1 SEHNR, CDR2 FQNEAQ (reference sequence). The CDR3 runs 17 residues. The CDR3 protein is CASSLTPGLPGTETQYF. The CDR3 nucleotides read TGTGCCAGCAGCTTGACCCCGGGACTCCCCGGGACGGAGACCCAGTACTTC.

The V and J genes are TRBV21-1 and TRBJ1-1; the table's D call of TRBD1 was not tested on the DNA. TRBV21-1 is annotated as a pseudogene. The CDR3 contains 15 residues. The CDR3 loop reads CAILRGGQGRTEAFF. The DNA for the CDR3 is TGTGCCATTCTCAGAGGGGGACAGGGAAGAACTGAAGCTTTCTTT.

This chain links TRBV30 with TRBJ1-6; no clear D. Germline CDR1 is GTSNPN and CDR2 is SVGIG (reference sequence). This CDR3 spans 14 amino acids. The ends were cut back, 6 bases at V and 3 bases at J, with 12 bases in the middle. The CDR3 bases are TGTGCCTGTAACGGGTGGAACTATAATTCACCCCTCCACTTT. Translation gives CACNGWNYNSPLHF.

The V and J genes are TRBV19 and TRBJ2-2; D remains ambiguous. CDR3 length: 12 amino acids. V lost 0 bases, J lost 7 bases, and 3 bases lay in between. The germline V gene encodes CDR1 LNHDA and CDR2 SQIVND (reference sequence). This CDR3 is CASSIEYGELFF. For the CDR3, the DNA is TGTGCCAGTAGTATAGAGTACGGGGAGCTGTTTTTT.

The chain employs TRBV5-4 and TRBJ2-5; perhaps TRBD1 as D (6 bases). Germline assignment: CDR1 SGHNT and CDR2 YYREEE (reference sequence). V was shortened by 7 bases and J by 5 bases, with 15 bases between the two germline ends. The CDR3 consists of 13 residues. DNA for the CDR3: TGTGCCAGCGCGCAACGTAGGGGGGAGACCCAGTACTTC. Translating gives CASAQRRGETQYF.

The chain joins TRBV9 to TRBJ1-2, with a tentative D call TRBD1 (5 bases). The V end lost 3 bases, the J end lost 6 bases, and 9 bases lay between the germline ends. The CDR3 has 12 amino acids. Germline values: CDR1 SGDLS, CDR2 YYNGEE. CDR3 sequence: CASSGGGDGYTF. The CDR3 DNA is TGTGCCAGCAGCGGGGGCGGCGATGGCTACACCTTC.

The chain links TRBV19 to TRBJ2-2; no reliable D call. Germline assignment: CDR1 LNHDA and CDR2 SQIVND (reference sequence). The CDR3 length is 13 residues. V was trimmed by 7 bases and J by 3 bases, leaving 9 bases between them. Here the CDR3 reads CASNPRDTGELFF. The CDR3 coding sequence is TGTGCCAGTAACCCTAGAGACACCGGGGAGCTGTTTTTT.

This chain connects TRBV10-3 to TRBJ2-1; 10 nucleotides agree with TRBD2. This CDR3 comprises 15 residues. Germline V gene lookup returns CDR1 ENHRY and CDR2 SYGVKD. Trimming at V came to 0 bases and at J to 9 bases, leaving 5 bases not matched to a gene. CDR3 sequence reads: CAISESVLAGTEQFF. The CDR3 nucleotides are TGTGCCATCAGTGAGTCAGTACTAGCGGGGACTGAGCAGTTCTTC.

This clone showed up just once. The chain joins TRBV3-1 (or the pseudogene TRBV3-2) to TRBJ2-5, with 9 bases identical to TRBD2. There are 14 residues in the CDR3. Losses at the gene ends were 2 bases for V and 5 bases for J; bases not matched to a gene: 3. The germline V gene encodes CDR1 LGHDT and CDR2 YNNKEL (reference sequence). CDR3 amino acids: CASSQLAGRETQYF. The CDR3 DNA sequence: TGTGCCAGCAGCCAACTAGCGGGGAGGGAGACCCAGTACTTC.

The CDR3 region is CASSMQGHDEQFF. The CDR3 region has the DNA TGTGCCAGTAGTATGCAGGGTCACGATGAGCAGTTCTTC. The chain uses TRBV19 and TRBJ2-1, with D possibly matching TRBD1 (5 bases). Between the trimmed V and J ends, which lost 3 bases and 8 bases, there was a span of 11 bases. The CDR3 loop spans 13 amino acids. The germline CDR1 and CDR2 sequences are LNHDA and SQIVND (reference sequence).

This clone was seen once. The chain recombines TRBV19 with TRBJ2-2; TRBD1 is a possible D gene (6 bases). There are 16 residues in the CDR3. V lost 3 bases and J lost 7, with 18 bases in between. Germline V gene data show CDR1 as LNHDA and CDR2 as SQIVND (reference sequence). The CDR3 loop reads CASSMRGSLNYGELFF. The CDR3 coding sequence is TGTGCCAGTAGTATGAGGGGGAGTCTGAATTACGGGGAGCTGTTTTTT. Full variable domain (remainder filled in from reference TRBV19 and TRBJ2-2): DGGITQSPKYLFRKEGQNVTLSCEQNLNHDAMYWYRQDPGQGLRLIYYSQIVNDFQKGDIAEGYSVSREKKESFPLTVTSAQKNPTAFYLCASSMRGSLNYGELFFGEGSRLTVL.

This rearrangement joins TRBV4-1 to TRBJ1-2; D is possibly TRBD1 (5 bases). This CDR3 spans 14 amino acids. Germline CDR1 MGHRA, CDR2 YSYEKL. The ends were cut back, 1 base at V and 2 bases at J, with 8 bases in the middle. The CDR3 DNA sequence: TGCGCCAGCAGCCAAGGGGGGGGGAACTATGGCTACACCTTC. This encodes CASSQGGGNYGYTF.